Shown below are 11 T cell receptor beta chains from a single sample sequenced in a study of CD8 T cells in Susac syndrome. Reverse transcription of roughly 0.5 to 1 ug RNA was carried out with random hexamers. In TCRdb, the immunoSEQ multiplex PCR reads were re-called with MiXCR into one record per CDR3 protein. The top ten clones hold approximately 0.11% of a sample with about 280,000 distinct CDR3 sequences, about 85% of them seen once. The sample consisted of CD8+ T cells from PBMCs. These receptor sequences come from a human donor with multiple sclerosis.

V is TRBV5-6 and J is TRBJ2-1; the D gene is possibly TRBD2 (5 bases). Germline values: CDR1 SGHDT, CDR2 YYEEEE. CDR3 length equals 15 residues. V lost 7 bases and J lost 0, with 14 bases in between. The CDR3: CASHSGYLSYNEQFF. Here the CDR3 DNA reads TGTGCCAGCCACTCGGGGTACCTCTCCTACAATGAGCAGTTCTTC.

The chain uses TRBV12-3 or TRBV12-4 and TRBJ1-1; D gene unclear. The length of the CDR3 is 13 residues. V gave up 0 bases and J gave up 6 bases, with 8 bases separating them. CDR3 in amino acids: CASSLAYLPEAFF. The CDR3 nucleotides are TGTGCCAGCAGTTTAGCGTACCTCCCTGAAGCTTTCTTT.

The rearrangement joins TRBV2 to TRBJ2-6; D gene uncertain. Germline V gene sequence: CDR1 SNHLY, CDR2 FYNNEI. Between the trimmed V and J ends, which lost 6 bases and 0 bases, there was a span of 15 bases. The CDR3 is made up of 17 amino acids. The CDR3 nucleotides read TGTGCCAGCAGGACAACCAATAGGGCCTCTGGGGCCAACGTCCTGACTTTC. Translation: CASRTTNRASGANVLTF.

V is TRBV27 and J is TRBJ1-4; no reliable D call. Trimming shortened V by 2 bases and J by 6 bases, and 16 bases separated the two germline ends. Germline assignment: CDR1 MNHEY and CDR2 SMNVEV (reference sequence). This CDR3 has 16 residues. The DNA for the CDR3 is TGTGCCAGCAGTTTAAAGCGGGCCCGACGCGATGAAAAACTGTTTTTT. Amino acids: CASSLKRARRDEKLFF.

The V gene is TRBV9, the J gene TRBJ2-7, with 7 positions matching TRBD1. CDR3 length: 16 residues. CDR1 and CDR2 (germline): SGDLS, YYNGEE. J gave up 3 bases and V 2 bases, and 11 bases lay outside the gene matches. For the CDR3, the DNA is TGTGCCAGCAGCGTTCGGGCGAGGGACAGCAGCTACGAGCAGTACTTC. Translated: CASSVRARDSSYEQYF.

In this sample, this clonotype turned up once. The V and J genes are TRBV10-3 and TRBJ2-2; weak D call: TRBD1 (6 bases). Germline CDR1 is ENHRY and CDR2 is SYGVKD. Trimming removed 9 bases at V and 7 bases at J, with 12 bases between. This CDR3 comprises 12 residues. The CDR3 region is CAIQGPSGELFF. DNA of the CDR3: TGTGCCATACAGGGACCCAGCGGGGAGCTGTTTTTT.

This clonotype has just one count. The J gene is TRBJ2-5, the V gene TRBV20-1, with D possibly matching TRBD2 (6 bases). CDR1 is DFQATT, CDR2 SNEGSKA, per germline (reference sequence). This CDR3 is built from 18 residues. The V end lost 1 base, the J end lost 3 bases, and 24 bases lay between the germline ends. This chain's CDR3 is CSARGPSPGAERKETQYF. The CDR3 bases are TGCAGTGCTAGAGGACCCTCCCCGGGAGCCGAAAGAAAAGAGACCCAGTACTTC.

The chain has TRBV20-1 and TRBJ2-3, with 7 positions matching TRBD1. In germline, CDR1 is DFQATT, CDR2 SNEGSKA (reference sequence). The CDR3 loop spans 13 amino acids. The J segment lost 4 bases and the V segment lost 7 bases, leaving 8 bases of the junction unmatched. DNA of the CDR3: TGCAGTGTCCCGACAGGGAACGCAGATACGCAGTATTTT. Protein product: CSVPTGNADTQYF.

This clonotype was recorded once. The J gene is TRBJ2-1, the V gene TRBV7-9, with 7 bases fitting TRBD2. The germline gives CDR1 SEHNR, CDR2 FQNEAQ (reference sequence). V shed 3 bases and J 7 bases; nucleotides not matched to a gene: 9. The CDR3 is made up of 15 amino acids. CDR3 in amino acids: CASSLGGGPRNEQFF. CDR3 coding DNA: TGTGCCAGCAGCTTGGGGGGAGGGCCCCGGAATGAGCAGTTCTTC.

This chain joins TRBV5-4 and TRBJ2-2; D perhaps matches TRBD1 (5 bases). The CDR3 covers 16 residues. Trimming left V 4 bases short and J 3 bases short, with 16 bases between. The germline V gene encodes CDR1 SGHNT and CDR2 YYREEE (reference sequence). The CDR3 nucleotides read TGTGCCAGCAGCGTAGGACACCCGACGGACACCGGGGAGCTGTTTTTT. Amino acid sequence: CASSVGHPTDTGELFF. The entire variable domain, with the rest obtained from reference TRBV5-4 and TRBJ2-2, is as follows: ETGVTQSPTHLIKTRGQQVTLRCSSQSGHNTVSWYQQALGQGPQFIFQYYREEENGRGNFPPRFSGLQFPNYSSELNVNALELDDSALYLCASSVGHPTDTGELFFGEGSRLTVL.

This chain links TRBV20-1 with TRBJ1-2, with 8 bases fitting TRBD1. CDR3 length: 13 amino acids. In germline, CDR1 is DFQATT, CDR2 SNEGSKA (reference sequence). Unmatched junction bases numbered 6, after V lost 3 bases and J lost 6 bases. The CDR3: CSASQGAHDGYTF. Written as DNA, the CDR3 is TGCAGTGCTAGCCAGGGGGCGCATGATGGCTACACCTTC.